These 14 T cell receptor beta chains came from one sample sequenced in a study of blood T cell repertoires in COVID-19 (dated by TCRdb to 2020 to 2021). Preparation of the library involved the immunoSEQ multiplex PCR assay. TCRdb limited this immuneACCESS table to in-frame rearrangements with V and J called. A share of clones is missing; checked studies link under half to unresolved V genes, and the rest is unexplained. The sample table shows around 200,000 clones, and about 83% are seen once. The top ten constitute roughly 7.6% of the sample. The specimen was peripheral blood. Receptors originate from a woman aged 45-59 years with acute or convalescent COVID-19.

CDR3 amino acids: CASSMGGHRFQETQYF. CDR3 bases: TGTGCCAGTAGTATGGGAGGGCACAGGTTCCAAGAGACCCAGTACTTC. The V call is TRBV19, the J call TRBJ2-5, with 7 bases that match TRBD2. The CDR3 consists of 16 residues. Germline V gene lookup returns CDR1 LNHDA and CDR2 SQIVND (reference sequence). The V gene end was trimmed by 3 bases and the J gene end by 1 base; junction bases not matched to a gene: 8.

The chain employs TRBV6-1 and TRBJ2-2; 7 bases align to TRBD1. Germline V gene data show CDR1 as MNHNS and CDR2 as SASEGT. The CDR3 is made up of 16 amino acids. J was trimmed by 5 bases and V by 3 bases; bases with no gene match: 9. In DNA form, the CDR3 reads TGTGCCAGCAGTGAGATGAGGGGGCAAAGGACCGGGGAGCTGTTTTTT. This codes for CASSEMRGQRTGELFF.

This clone has more than one count but fewer than ten. The rearrangement links TRBV28 to TRBJ1-4, with 9 bases that match TRBD1. This CDR3 spans 14 amino acids. Germline V CDR1 and CDR2: MDHEN, SYDVKM. The junction had 1 base not matched to a gene; V was cut back by 4 bases and J by 4 bases. CDR3 in DNA: TGTGCCAGCAGTTGGACAGGGGTTAATGAAAAACTGTTTTTT. Amino acid sequence: CASSWTGVNEKLFF.

The genes are TRBV14 and TRBJ1-6; D perhaps matches TRBD1 (6 bases). Trimming took 3 bases from V and 8 from J, leaving 14 bases between them. There are 15 residues in the CDR3. Germline values: CDR1 SGHDN, CDR2 FVKESK. The CDR3 region is CASSHLRQEDSPLHF. As DNA, the CDR3 is TGTGCCAGCAGCCACCTTAGACAGGAGGATTCACCCCTCCACTTT.

The rearrangement links TRBV7-3 to TRBJ2-3; the match to TRBD2 covers 8 bases. In germline, CDR1 is SGHTA, CDR2 FQGTGA. This CDR3 has 18 amino acids. V lost 7 bases and J lost 0; bases outside the gene matches: 15. The CDR3: CASKPAPGSGISTDTQYF. The CDR3 DNA reads as TGTGCCAGCAAACCCGCCCCGGGTAGCGGGATTAGCACAGATACGCAGTATTTT.

At least ten counts were recorded for this clone. The chain uses TRBV9 and TRBJ2-7; TRBD1 might be the D (6 bases). The CDR3 loop spans 14 amino acids. The V gene lost 0 bases and the J gene lost 6 bases, with 13 bases spanning the gap. The germline V gene encodes CDR1 SGDLS and CDR2 YYNGEE. CDR3 residues: CASSVEGVGSEQYF. DNA for the CDR3: TGTGCCAGCAGCGTAGAGGGGGTCGGCTCCGAGCAGTACTTC.

This chain uses TRBV9 with TRBJ1-2, with TRBD1 identical over 7 bases. CDR3 size: 18 residues. CDR1 and CDR2 (germline): SGDLS, YYNGEE. With V trimmed by 3 bases and J by 5 bases, 19 bases remained unmatched. CDR3 sequence reads: CASSASILQTDRAYGYTF. Here the CDR3 DNA reads TGTGCCAGCAGCGCTTCTATCTTACAAACCGACAGGGCTTATGGCTACACCTTC.

The gene calls are TRBV5-4 and TRBJ1-1, with unresolved D. This CDR3 comprises 16 residues. V lost 2 bases and J 1 base, leaving 15 bases between the germline ends. CDR1 SGHNT and CDR2 YYREEE come from the germline V gene (reference sequence). CDR3 in amino acids: CASSFPKPGQNTEAFF. Here the CDR3 DNA reads TGTGCCAGCAGCTTCCCAAAACCGGGTCAGAACACTGAAGCTTTCTTT.

The chain uses TRBV4-2 and TRBJ1-5; perhaps TRBD1 as D (5 bases). Trimming cost V 0 bases and J 5 bases, with 11 bases left between them. CDR3 length: 15 residues. Germline assignment: CDR1 LGHNA and CDR2 YNFKEQ. The CDR3 bases are TGTGCCAGCAGCCAAGATGCAGGGACTTATCAGCCCCAGCATTTT. Translating gives CASSQDAGTYQPQHF.

This clone was recorded at least ten times. The V call is TRBV27, the J call TRBJ1-2, with D possibly being TRBD1 (5 bases). V lost 2 bases and J 2 bases, leaving 9 bases between the germline ends. Germline V CDR1 and CDR2: MNHEY, SMNVEV (reference sequence). The CDR3 is made up of 14 amino acids. The CDR3 DNA follows: TGTGCCAGCAGTTTAGAGCAGGGAAACTATGGCTACACCTTC. Its protein product is CASSLEQGNYGYTF.

The chain links TRBV6-1 to TRBJ2-7, with TRBD2 matching over 7 bases. J lost 2 bases, V lost 4 bases, and 11 bases had no gene match. CDR1 MNHNS and CDR2 SASEGT come from the germline V gene. This CDR3 is 16 amino acids long. CDR3 loop: CASSGTRRDPTYEQYF. As DNA, the CDR3 is TGTGCCAGCAGTGGGACTAGGAGGGATCCTACCTACGAGCAGTACTTC.

V gene TRBV5-1 combines with J gene TRBJ2-7, with a tentative D call TRBD1 (6 bases). V was pared by 5 bases and J by 1 base, with 10 bases between. Germline CDR1 SGHRS, CDR2 YFSETQ. The CDR3 sequence is 13 residues long. The CDR3 protein is CASRFDRSYEQYF. The CDR3 nucleotides are TGCGCCAGCAGATTTGACAGGTCCTACGAGCAGTACTTC.

The chain carries TRBV19 and TRBJ1-1; 10 bases map to TRBD1. The CDR3 runs to 14 residues. J gave up 4 bases and V 4 bases, and 3 bases lay outside the gene matches. Germline values: CDR1 LNHDA, CDR2 SQIVND (reference sequence). This chain's CDR3 is CASSTRTGGTEAFF. The CDR3 DNA is TGTGCCAGTAGTACAAGGACAGGGGGCACTGAAGCTTTCTTT.

The chain links TRBV7-2 to TRBJ2-3; D is possibly TRBD2 (5 bases). Germline CDR1 is SGHTA and CDR2 is FQGNSA. Trimming removed 5 bases from V and 0 bases from J, with 9 bases in between. CDR3 length: 14 residues. The CDR3 loop is CASSVEGSTDTQYF. In DNA, the CDR3 is TGTGCCAGCAGCGTCGAGGGAAGCACAGATACGCAGTATTTT.